A selection of T cell receptor beta chains follows, all from one sample in a study of blood T cell repertoires in COVID-19. Using immunoSEQ multiplex PCR, the repertoire was profiled, and TCRdb retains in-frame clones only, with some absent. The repertoire holds around 80,000 clones, with 88% as singletons. The sequencing input was peripheral blood. The receptor set was obtained from a woman older than 75 with acute or convalescent COVID-19. The CDR3 runs from the conserved cysteine through the conserved F or W. Fields, in order: D gene, J gene, clone size, V gene, CDR3 protein, CDR3 DNA. D genes are given only for firm matches. Size is omitted from some rows. Given values are once, few, many or a class for expanded clones.

- TRBJ1-3 - TRBV21-1 CATGSSGNTIYF TGTGCCACAGGGTCATCTGGAAACACCATATATTTT
- TRBJ2-7 - TRBV7-2 CASSLVAGVTGEQYF TGTGCCAGCAGCTTAGTTGCAGGGGTAACGGGCGAGCAGTACTTC
TRBD1 TRBJ2-7 - TRBV5-1 CASSLAGQGGYEQYF TGCGCCAGCAGCTTGGCGGGACAGGGAGGCTACGAGCAGTACTTC
TRBD1 TRBJ1-5 few TRBV18 CASSPRQGAETQHF TGTGCCAGCTCACCAAGACAGGGGGCGGAGACCCAGCATTTT
TRBD1 TRBJ2-4 - TRBV14 CASSDGTGSLLAKNIQYF TGTGCCAGCAGCGACGGGACAGGGTCACTCCTAGCCAAAAACATTCAGTACTTC
- TRBJ1-2 - TRBV3-1/TRBV3-2 CASSQDVRLNGYTF TGTGCCAGCAGCCAAGATGTCAGACTAAATGGCTACACCTTC
- TRBJ1-2 few TRBV14 CASSQGRQSPPLGYTF TGTGCCAGCAGCCAAGGAAGACAGAGCCCTCCGTTAGGCTACACCTTC
- TRBJ2-7 - TRBV5-1 CASSLNWDTSYEQYF TGCGCCAGCAGCTTGAACTGGGACACATCCTACGAGCAGTACTTC
TRBD2 TRBJ2-7 - TRBV3-1/TRBV3-2 CASSRSPSGVSNYEQYF TGTGCCAGCAGCCGGAGTCCTAGCGGGGTTTCCAACTACGAGCAGTACTTC
- TRBJ2-2 - TRBV27 CASSLSASITGELFF TGTGCCAGCAGTTTAAGCGCTTCGATCACCGGGGAGCTGTTTTTT
TRBD1 TRBJ2-6 - TRBV19 CASRPLQGEKTGANVLTF TGTGCCAGTAGGCCTTTACAGGGGGAGAAGACTGGGGCCAACGTCCTGACTTTC
TRBD1 TRBJ1-2 - TRBV2 CASSQDRGNYGYTF TGTGCCAGCAGTCAGGACAGGGGAAACTATGGCTACACCTTC
TRBD2 TRBJ2-1 - TRBV27 CASSRLVASGRAGSRLNNEQFF TGTGCCAGCAGTCGATTAGTGGCTAGCGGGAGGGCAGGTAGTCGACTAAACAATGAGCAGTTCTTC
TRBD2 TRBJ2-5 - TRBV7-6 CASSSNPRGEGETQYF TGTGCCAGCAGCTCCAACCCCCGTGGGGAGGGAGAGACCCAGTACTTC
- TRBJ2-5 - TRBV29-1 CSTVAGPQTQYF TGCAGCACCGTGGCGGGCCCCCAGACCCAGTACTTC
TRBD1 TRBJ1-1 - TRBV6-5 CASDRDIGEAFF TGTGCCAGCGACAGGGATATCGGTGAAGCTTTCTTT
TRBD1 TRBJ2-3 - TRBV5-4 CASSTGVRTDTQYF TGTGCCAGCAGCACAGGGGTTAGGACAGATACGCAGTATTTT
TRBD2 TRBJ2-1 - TRBV12-3/TRBV12-4 CASGRAWNEQFF TGTGCCAGCGGGAGGGCCTGGAATGAGCAGTTCTTC
- TRBJ1-5 - TRBV2 CASSEVRVNQPQHF TGTGCCAGCAGTGAAGTCAGGGTGAACCAGCCCCAGCATTTT
- TRBJ2-2 - TRBV25-1 CASSEAGARGGELFF TGTGCCAGCAGTGAGGCGGGGGCCAGAGGCGGGGAGCTGTTTTTT
- TRBJ2-3 - TRBV4-1 CASTLRLASTDTQYF TGCGCCAGCACCCTAAGGCTAGCTAGCACAGATACGCAGTATTTT
- TRBJ2-1 - TRBV7-3 CASSPSGWKNEQFF TGTGCCAGCAGCCCCAGCGGGTGGAAGAATGAGCAGTTCTTC
- TRBJ1-2 - TRBV21-1 CASSILDRFGLPGYTF TGTGCCAGCAGCATCCTGGACAGGTTCGGTTTACCCGGCTACACCTTC
- TRBJ2-7 - TRBV9 CASSVGRGDEQYF TGTGCCAGCAGCGTTGGCAGGGGCGACGAGCAGTACTTC
- TRBJ2-5 once TRBV6-5 CASSRLQETQYF TGTGCCAGCAGTCGACTACAAGAGACCCAGTACTTC
- TRBJ1-5 - TRBV5-6 CASSLNRAGQPQHF TGTGCCAGCAGCTTAAACAGGGCTGGTCAGCCCCAGCATTTT
TRBD2 TRBJ2-5 - TRBV6-2/TRBV6-3 CASSYSMSRLSGGLQETQYF TGTGCCAGCAGTTACTCGATGTCGCGGTTGAGCGGGGGTCTACAAGAGACCCAGTACTTC
- TRBJ1-2 - TRBV11-2 CASSLEGRAHGYTF TGTGCCAGCAGCTTAGAGGGCAGGGCCCATGGCTACACCTTC
- TRBJ2-5 - TRBV10-2 CASMDSSYQETQYF TGCGCCAGTATGGACAGTTCGTACCAAGAGACCCAGTACTTC
TRBD1 TRBJ1-5 - TRBV2 CASRLDRASNQPQHF TGTGCCAGCAGGCTAGACAGGGCTAGCAATCAGCCCCAGCATTTT
TRBD2 TRBJ2-7 - TRBV10-2 CASRSGTSGYEQYF TGCGCCAGCAGATCCGGGACTAGCGGTTACGAGCAGTACTTC
TRBD1 TRBJ2-7 - TRBV5-1 CASSLGDRNYEQYF TGCGCCAGCAGCTTGGGGGACAGGAACTACGAGCAGTACTTC
- TRBJ1-1 - TRBV19 CASSPHLLVYTEAFF TGTGCCAGTAGTCCCCACTTACTGGTATACACTGAAGCTTTCTTT
- TRBJ2-7 - TRBV5-1 CASSLFPDSGGGYEQYF TGCGCCAGCAGCTTATTTCCAGACTCCGGGGGAGGCTACGAGCAGTACTTC
- TRBJ2-2 - TRBV25-1 CASLRAGELFF TGTGCCAGTCTCAGGGCCGGGGAGCTGTTTTTT
- TRBJ2-6 - TRBV9 CASSVAREISGANVLTF TGTGCCAGCAGCGTAGCCAGGGAAATCTCTGGGGCCAACGTCCTGACTTTC
- TRBJ2-1 few TRBV4-1 CASSQGPPGHSYNEQFF TGCGCCAGCAGCCAAGGGCCCCCAGGGCACTCCTACAATGAGCAGTTCTTC
TRBD2 TRBJ2-1 - TRBV7-9 CASTQYTSGAHNEQFF TGTGCCAGCACCCAATACACTAGCGGGGCCCACAATGAGCAGTTCTTC
- TRBJ2-3 - TRBV7-2 CASSDGHLSTDTQYF TGTGCCAGCAGCGACGGACACTTAAGCACAGATACGCAGTATTTT
- TRBJ2-2 - TRBV12-3/TRBV12-4 CASTRQNTGELFF TGTGCCAGCACCAGACAGAACACCGGGGAGCTGTTTTTT
- TRBJ2-7 - TRBV6-5 CASSSLYEQYF TGTGCCAGCAGTAGCCTGTACGAGCAGTACTTC
TRBD1 TRBJ2-7 - TRBV7-2 CASSIRLGDSKYYEQYF TGTGCCAGCAGCATCAGGTTAGGGGACAGTAAATACTACGAGCAGTACTTC
TRBD1 TRBJ1-2 - TRBV7-8 CASSSQQGANYGYTF TGTGCCAGCAGCTCCCAACAGGGGGCGAACTATGGCTACACCTTC
- TRBJ1-1 - TRBV27 CASSSQVGRPNTEAFF TGTGCCAGCAGTTCTCAGGTGGGCAGGCCGAACACTGAAGCTTTCTTT
TRBD2 TRBJ2-2 - TRBV7-2 CASSSMQWGGLIGELFF TGTGCCAGCAGCTCCATGCAGTGGGGGGGTCTTATCGGGGAGCTGTTTTTT